This TCR beta chain comes out of a study of shared clonotypes between healthy human individuals (dated by TCRdb to about 2020). Background on the whole study: The cohort comprised two women and three men aged 18 to 49 years. Leukapheresis yielded between about 0.85 and 9 billion PBMCs per donor. Different laboratories and diverse techniques were used to prepare libraries and sequence TCR repertoires, to increase sequencing depth and limit assay-specific biases. For each donor, CD4 naive and CD4 memory were each run on three plates, CD8 naive on two plates, and CD8 memory on one plate. Blood TCR repertoires of about 5 healthy adults were deeply sequenced to estimate repertoire size and the extent of clonotype sharing between individuals. What the study reported, not specific to this receptor: Sampling was restricted to blood, and TCR repertoires in tissues likely differ from the TCR repertoires found in blood. Clonotypes shared by all four sorted-subset donors showed higher generation probabilities than non-shared clonotypes. The genetic and exposure-history diversity represented was limited by the small number of donors. Rarefaction of sorted-subset datasets indicated incomplete sequencing despite the large sequencing depth. Naive subsets generally had larger estimated clonotype richness than memory subsets. Pairwise subsampling indicated that sequencing depth was expected to affect the degree of clonotype sharing among donors. When a few donors were compared, the shared fraction of clonotypes was around 5.1% for naive CD4, roughly 3.4% for naive CD8, 2.3% for memory CD4, and about 0.36% for memory CD8.

At the junction V is shortened by 4 bases and J by 5 bases; bases outside the gene matches: 5. The CDR3 spans 15 residues, from the cysteine through the phenylalanine. Only the CDR3 DNA is retained, 45 bases long and in frame from the first base. According to the germline V gene, CDR1 reads SGHRS and CDR2 reads YFSETQ. Using the deep immunoSEQ assay, multiplex PCR amplified TCR CDR3 regions from genomic DNA. Genomic DNA extracted from each cell subset was distributed evenly over all wells of several immunoSEQ 96-well plates, and each plate served as one replicate. For sorted subsets, each replicate PCR was loaded with around 220 ng genomic DNA, equivalent to 25,000 to 30,000 T cell genomes. The purified libraries were quantified using a Qubit 3.0 fluorometer, sized with a Bioanalyzer 2100, and then quantified again using the KAPA Library Quantification kit. Each immunoSEQ 96-well plate was sequenced on its own single-read 150-cycle Illumina NextSeq 550 flow cell. Per the source publication's procedure: Because the immunoSEQ output held only junctional sequences and lacked quality scores, the filtering could not match the filtering applied to full-length reads. Sequences were annotated with PyIR, a Python wrapper for IgBLAST v1.9, using IMGT germline references to assign V/J genes and CDR3. Any read was removed if the V/J assignment was weak (E-value above 1e-6), the CDR3 was missing, or the read contained stop codons, out-of-frame junctions, or ambiguous translated residues. A V3J clonotype was defined by an identical inferred V gene, J gene, and CDR3 amino acid sequence. To compute the percentage overlap between repertoires, the number of shared unique clonotypes was divided by the size of the smaller repertoire. Repertoire richness was assessed with RTK rarefaction, the Chao1 estimator, and Recon v2.1 estimates of unobserved clonotypes. For all TCRbeta clonotypes obtained by the gDNA method from several donors, generation probabilities were computed with OLGA. TCRdb stores this immuneACCESS table with in-frame sequences only. Part of the clones is absent; in the studies checked, under half of the shortfall reflects unresolved V genes, and no reason is known for the rest. That table is the source of V, J and clone size, and D and trimming were worked out from the DNA. This sample gives about 2.4 million clones in total; approximately 93% of them show up just once. The top ten clones comprise 0.36% of the sample.

Concerning this clone itself: Its cognate antigen has yet to be identified. Base qualities are not provided; no much larger clone lies one nucleotide away.

Donors were healthy HIV-negative adults with no recently reported acute infections or vaccinations. Only Caucasian adults living in Nashville, Tennessee, USA were represented among the donors. CD4+ T cells were enriched by magnetic negative selection; naive cells were then positively selected on CD45RA, and the negative fraction formed the memory subset. Blood was obtained by leukapheresis, after which PBMCs were separated by Ficoll-Histopaque density gradient centrifugation and cryopreserved in liquid nitrogen vapor phase. Analytical flow cytometry was used to check the purity and quantity of every magnetically sorted T cell population. From each sorted fraction, genomic DNA was isolated and quantified by UV absorbance on a Nanodrop 2000c.

This receptor was obtained from a man aged 18 to 30 in good health. Some clones in this sample may be carry-over from other donors' samples. This chain is built from TRBV5-1 and TRBJ2-1; a stretch of 11 junction bases matches TRBD2. The sequenced material came from naive CD4+ T cells from PBMCs. What this sample's cell subset or site label stands for: CD45RA+ positively selected. Here is the DNA: TGCGCCAGCAGCGTAGTGGGACTAGCGGACAATGAGCAGTTCTTC. Protein translation: CASSVVGLADNEQFF.